The 14 T cell receptor beta chains in this list originate from one sample, sequenced in a study of a mutant IDH1 vaccine in newly diagnosed glioma. The time point here: baseline, week 1 (first vaccination visit). As to treatment: pre-vaccination baseline after standard-of-care therapy. Assay used: immunoSEQ multiplex PCR; TCRdb lists only in-frame clones, some missing. This sample has more than 50,000 clones, with around 86% found just once. The source was PBMCs, collected from a glioma patient treated with radiotherapy, temozolomide or both. The receptor set was obtained from a man in his thirties or forties with glioma.

This rearrangement joins TRBV27 to TRBJ2-7, with TRBD1 matching 9 bases. J was trimmed by 8 bases and V by 5 bases; bases with no gene match: 10. Per the germline V gene, CDR1 is MNHEY and CDR2 is SMNVEV (reference sequence). The CDR3 has 14 amino acids. This chain's CDR3 is CASSVTGGSLQQYF. As DNA, the CDR3 is TGTGCCAGCAGTGTGACAGGGGGGTCTCTACAGCAGTACTTC.

The chain uses TRBV15 and TRBJ2-7; no clear D gene. Germline assignment: CDR1 LNHNV and CDR2 YYDKDF (reference sequence). Trimming took 0 bases from V and 6 from J, leaving 12 bases between them. The length of the CDR3 is 14 residues. DNA for the CDR3: TGTGCCACCAGCAGAGATAGGTCGCGGAGCGAGCAGTACTTC. The encoded protein is CATSRDRSRSEQYF.

The chain uses TRBV14 and TRBJ2-6; no clear D gene. The germline V gene encodes CDR1 SGHDN and CDR2 FVKESK. With 4 bases removed from V and 8 bases from J, the gap between germline ends came to 12 bases. The CDR3 is made up of 14 amino acids. CDR3: CASSPSRLTNVLTF. CDR3 nucleotide sequence: TGTGCCAGCAGCCCATCACGCCTGACCAACGTCCTGACTTTC. Full variable domain (remainder filled in from reference TRBV14 and TRBJ2-6): EAGVTQFPSHSVIEKGQTVTLRCDPISGHDNLYWYRRVMGKEIKFLLHFVKESKQDESGMPNNRFLAERTGGTYSTLKVQPAELEDSGVYFCASSPSRLTNVLTFGAGSRLTVL.

The chain links TRBV7-9 to TRBJ1-2; D possibly corresponds to TRBD1 (6 bases). CDR3 length: 14 residues. V was trimmed by 4 bases and J by 6 bases, leaving 15 bases between them. Germline loops: CDR1 SEHNR, CDR2 FQNEAQ (reference sequence). In DNA form, the CDR3 reads TGTGCCAGCAGCTCAACGGTCCGACAGGATGGCTACACCTTC. The encoded protein is CASSSTVRQDGYTF.

V gene TRBV18 combines with J gene TRBJ2-7; D is uncertain. V lost 1 base and J 4 bases, leaving 14 bases between the germline ends. This CDR3 spans 15 amino acids. The germline V gene has CDR1 KGHSH and CDR2 LQKENI. The CDR3 loop reads CASSPLTNGRYEQYF. CDR3 bases: TGTGCCAGCTCACCACTTACTAACGGGCGGTACGAGCAGTACTTC.

The rearrangement uses TRBV6-5 and TRBJ1-2, with 8 bases lining up with TRBD1. CDR3 length: 15 amino acids. The V segment lost 5 bases and the J segment 6 bases; nucleotides outside the gene matches: 11. The germline V gene encodes CDR1 MNHEY and CDR2 SVGAGI. Here the CDR3 DNA reads TGTGCCAGCAGTCAAAGCAGCAGGGGGCGTCATGGCTACACCTTC. Its protein product is CASSQSSRGRHGYTF.

The gene calls are TRBV30 and TRBJ1-5; D unclear. V dropped 0 bases and J dropped 7 bases, with 10 bases sitting between them. The CDR3 has 13 amino acids. In germline, CDR1 is GTSNPN, CDR2 SVGIG (reference sequence). CDR3: CAWSVQDHQPQHF. The CDR3 DNA reads TGTGCCTGGAGTGTCCAGGATCACCAGCCCCAGCATTTT. Using reference TRBV30 and TRBJ1-5 for the parts outside the CDR3, the full variable domain is SQTIHQWPATLVQPVGSPLSLECTVEGTSNPNLYWYRQAAGRGLQLLFYSVGIGQISSEVPQNLSASRPQDRQFILSSKKLLLSDSGFYLCAWSVQDHQPQHFGDGTRLSIL.

The chain has TRBV11-2 and TRBJ1-2; 7 nucleotides align to TRBD1. Germline V lookup: CDR1 SGHAT, CDR2 FQNNGV. This CDR3 spans 14 amino acids. V shed 2 bases and J 4 bases; nucleotides not matched to a gene: 4. The CDR3 bases are TGTGCCAGCAGCTTATTGGACAGGAGCTATGGCTACACCTTC. It encodes CASSLLDRSYGYTF.

The genes are TRBV28 and TRBJ2-7, with TRBD1 identical over 9 bases. The CDR3 loop spans 14 amino acids. Unmatched junction bases numbered 3, after V lost 6 bases and J lost 0 bases. The germline V gene encodes CDR1 MDHEN and CDR2 SYDVKM. In DNA, the CDR3 is TGTGCCAGCAGGAGACAGGGGGGCTCCTACGAGCAGTACTTC. Residues: CASRRQGGSYEQYF.

The rearrangement joins TRBV6-1 to TRBJ2-5; 9 nucleotides match TRBD1. Near its end, the DNA agrees better with TRBJ2-7, so the J call may be wrong. The germline V gene has CDR1 MNHNS and CDR2 SASEGT. The CDR3 spans 15 residues. Here the CDR3 reads CASTLGQGSVYEQYF. The CDR3 DNA reads as TGTGCCAGCACCCTGGGACAGGGTTCAGTCTACGAGCAGTACTTC.

The chain carries TRBV4-1 and TRBJ2-5; D may be TRBD1 (6 bases). V gave up 3 bases and J gave up 2 bases, with 19 bases separating them. This CDR3 is built from 17 residues. Germline lookup yields CDR1 MGHRA and CDR2 YSYEKL. The chain's CDR3 is CASSHYPPGQTQETQYF. The CDR3 nucleotides are TGCGCCAGCAGCCACTACCCCCCGGGACAAACACAAGAGACCCAGTACTTC.

V usage is TRBV6-6 and J usage is TRBJ1-2; perhaps TRBD1 as D (5 bases). From germline, CDR1 is MNHNY and CDR2 SVGAGI (reference sequence). V lost 6 bases to trimming and J lost 14 bases, with 16 bases between them. The CDR3 covers 11 residues. CDR3 in amino acids: CASSSGTAWTF. The CDR3 region has the DNA TGTGCCAGCAGCTCTGGGACGGCCTGGACCTTC.

The chain uses TRBV19 and TRBJ1-5; TRBD1 agrees at 8 bases. Trimming removed 6 bases from V and 3 bases from J; junction bases left unmatched: 7. This CDR3 comprises 15 residues. Germline lookup yields CDR1 LNHDA and CDR2 SQIVND (reference sequence). CDR3 residues: CASSPDRVNNQPQHF. DNA of the CDR3: TGTGCCAGTAGCCCGGACAGGGTAAACAATCAGCCCCAGCATTTT.

The rearrangement links TRBV15 to TRBJ2-5; D is possibly TRBD2 (5 bases). V was cut by 3 bases and J by 5 bases, with 10 bases left in between. The CDR3 has 13 amino acids. Germline CDR1 is LNHNV and CDR2 is YYDKDF (reference sequence). The CDR3 sequence is CATSRRVEETQYF. As DNA, the CDR3 is TGTGCCACCAGCAGGAGGGTTGAGGAGACCCAGTACTTC.